The clone carrying this T cell receptor (beta chain) has just a few counts. What it binds is unknown. This CDR3 spans 14 amino acids. V was shortened by 7 bases and J by 3 bases, with 17 bases between the two germline ends. The germline CDR1 and CDR2 sequences are SGHRS and YFSETQ. TCRdb used MiXCR to reprocess the RT-PCR reads, holding one entry per CDR3 protein. Counted here are about 480,000 distinct CDR3 sequences, 25% occurring once; the ten biggest clones make up around 1.8%. This sample stems from a study of response to subunit inactivated influenza vaccine. Study-level results: There was a suggestion from the authors that each seasonal influenza vaccination recruits few new T cells.

The gene calls are TRBV5-1 and TRBJ2-7; D may be TRBD2 (7 bases). Source: CD4+ T cells sorted from PBMCs, taken about 5 days after vaccination. The source is a man between 50 and 59 years old who received an inactivated influenza vaccine. The CDR3 spells CASRERGGFYEQYF. In DNA, the CDR3 is TGCGCCAGCCGCGAAAGGGGGGGTTTCTACGAGCAGTACTTC.